These 23 T cell receptor beta chains were all obtained from the same sample, sequenced in a study of blood T cell repertoires in COVID-19. The method was immunoSEQ multiplex PCR; TCRdb's version includes in-frame clones alone and lacks a portion of them. The sample gives about 160,000 clones, roughly 84% of which show up once; about 10% is in the top ten. Sequenced input: peripheral blood. These TCRs come from a woman aged 80 or over with active or convalescent COVID-19.

The V call is TRBV21-1, the J call TRBJ1-5; the DNA was not compared with TRBD1, the D call given in the table. TRBV21-1 is a pseudogene. The CDR3 is 15 amino acids. CDR3 DNA sequence: TGTGCCAGCAGCCCCCGACAGGGGGCTGATCAGCCCCAGCATTTT. Translating it yields CASSPRQGADQPQHF.

The J gene is TRBJ2-3, the V gene TRBV2, with 9 bases matching TRBD2. CDR1 SNHLY and CDR2 FYNNEI come from the germline V gene. The V segment lost 7 bases and the J segment 2 bases; nucleotides outside the gene matches: 7. The CDR3 runs 15 residues. The DNA for the CDR3 is TGTGCCAGCACCACCCTAGCGGGGAACACAGATACGCAGTATTTT. Residues: CASTTLAGNTDTQYF.

The CDR3 sequence is CASSIAGQAGYEQYF. CDR3 DNA sequence: TGTGCCAGTAGTATTGCGGGACAGGCGGGCTACGAGCAGTACTTC. The V call is TRBV19, the J call TRBJ2-7; 8 positions agree with TRBD1. With V trimmed by 3 bases and J by 3 bases, 7 bases remained unmatched. The CDR3 length is 15 residues. CDR1 and CDR2 (germline): LNHDA, SQIVND (reference sequence). Drawing the rest from reference TRBV19 and TRBJ2-7, the complete variable domain is DGGITQSPKYLFRKEGQNVTLSCEQNLNHDAMYWYRQDPGQGLRLIYYSQIVNDFQKGDIAEGYSVSREKKESFPLTVTSAQKNPTAFYLCASSIAGQAGYEQYFGPGTRLTVT.

V and J are TRBV7-6 and TRBJ2-2, with D perhaps matching TRBD2 (5 bases). CDR3 size: 18 residues. The V gene lost 1 base and the J gene lost 2 bases, with 17 bases spanning the gap. In germline, CDR1 is SGHVS, CDR2 FNYEAQ. Written as DNA, the CDR3 is TGTGCCAGCAGCTTAGAATTACGAGCGGAGCTCAACACCGGGGAGCTGTTTTTT. Translating it yields CASSLELRAELNTGELFF.

The chain recombines TRBV9 with TRBJ2-7; weak D call: TRBD1 (5 bases). The length of the CDR3 is 14 residues. From germline, CDR1 is SGDLS and CDR2 YYNGEE. Trimming took 0 bases from V and 2 from J, leaving 9 bases between them. The CDR3 spells CASSVGTLTYEQYF. CDR3 DNA sequence: TGTGCCAGCAGCGTAGGGACACTGACCTACGAGCAGTACTTC.

This clone was detected only once. The chain carries TRBV6-5 and TRBJ1-3; D is undetermined. With 6 bases removed from V and 1 base from J, the gap between germline ends came to 7 bases. This CDR3 has 13 residues. Germline assignment: CDR1 MNHEY and CDR2 SVGAGI. The CDR3 coding sequence is TGTGCCAGCAGCGGGATGTCTGGAAACACCATATATTTT. Residues: CASSGMSGNTIYF.

J is TRBJ2-2 and V is TRBV3-1 (or the pseudogene TRBV3-2); possible D gene TRBD2, 7 bases. The germline gives CDR1 LGHDT, CDR2 YNNKEL (reference sequence). Trimming stripped 0 bases from V and 2 bases from J, with 13 bases between. The CDR3 runs 17 residues. The CDR3, as DNA: TGTGCCAGCAGCCAAGAATCGGGGGGCCTTAACACCGGGGAGCTGTTTTTT. This encodes CASSQESGGLNTGELFF.

The rearrangement joins TRBV27 to TRBJ2-2; no firm D call. Per germline, CDR1 MNHEY and CDR2 SMNVEV (reference sequence). Trimming shortened V by 2 bases and J by 5 bases, and 15 bases separated the two germline ends. The length of the CDR3 is 16 residues. The CDR3: CASSLNPASRTGELFF. The DNA for the CDR3 is TGTGCCAGCAGTTTAAATCCCGCGTCGAGAACCGGGGAGCTGTTTTTT.

This clone was recorded a few times. The rearrangement links TRBV7-6 to TRBJ1-5; 8 positions match TRBD1. Trimming removed 5 bases from V and 2 bases from J; junction bases left unmatched: 17. Germline loops: CDR1 SGHVS, CDR2 FNYEAQ. The CDR3 consists of 19 residues. Written as DNA, the CDR3 is TGTGCCAGCAGCCAAAGGGCAGGACAGGGTTTCATGGGCAATCAGCCCCAGCATTTT. Translated: CASSQRAGQGFMGNQPQHF.

The V call is TRBV28, the J call TRBJ1-5; 9 bases are a match to TRBD1. Germline assignment: CDR1 MDHEN and CDR2 SYDVKM. This CDR3 has 16 amino acids. V lost 5 bases to trimming and J lost 6 bases; unmatched junction nucleotides: 11. The CDR3 DNA sequence: TGTGCCAGCAGTCCCTCCGGGACAGGGAATGCTCAGCCCCAGCATTTT. Amino acid sequence: CASSPSGTGNAQPQHF.

In this sample, this clone turned up a few times. V gene TRBV28 combines with J gene TRBJ1-2; possible D gene TRBD1, 6 bases. This CDR3 has 13 amino acids. V gave up 3 bases and J gave up 3 bases, with 8 bases separating them. Looked up from germline, CDR1 is MDHEN and CDR2 is SYDVKM. The CDR3 DNA reads TGTGCCAGCAGTTTGACAGGAGACTATGGCTACACCTTC. Its translation: CASSLTGDYGYTF.

The rearrangement joins TRBV9 to TRBJ1-1; 10 positions agree with TRBD1. V lost 3 bases and J lost 3; bases outside the gene matches: 11. Germline V gene sequence: CDR1 SGDLS, CDR2 YYNGEE. The CDR3 spans 17 residues. The CDR3 sequence is CASSAEPGQGLYTEAFF. CDR3 DNA: TGTGCCAGCAGCGCGGAACCGGGACAGGGGTTGTACACTGAAGCTTTCTTT.

CDR3 DNA: TGTGCCAGCAGCGAATTCCTGCGAGGCTACACCTTC. The encoded protein is CASSEFLRGYTF. The chain has TRBV9 and TRBJ1-2; D is undetermined. This CDR3 has 12 amino acids. The ends were cut back, 3 bases at V and 8 bases at J, with 11 bases in the middle. Germline lookup yields CDR1 SGDLS and CDR2 YYNGEE. Full variable domain (rest looked up from reference TRBV9 and TRBJ1-2): DSGVTQTPKHLITATGQRVTLRCSPRSGDLSVYWYQQSLDQGLQFLIQYYNGEERAKGNILERFSAQQFPDLHSELNLSSLELGDSALYFCASSEFLRGYTFGSGTRLTVV.

The chain has TRBV5-4 and TRBJ1-5; the D gene is possibly TRBD1 (6 bases). The germline V and J ends were trimmed by 0 bases and 6 bases, with 7 bases remaining between them. The CDR3 runs 13 residues. Germline V gene sequence: CDR1 SGHNT, CDR2 YYREEE (reference sequence). CDR3 protein: CASSLDRVQPQHF. Here the CDR3 DNA reads TGTGCCAGCAGCTTGGACAGGGTTCAGCCCCAGCATTTT.

The genes are TRBV25-1 and TRBJ1-1, with D uncertain. The V end lost 0 bases, the J end lost 3 bases, and 5 bases lay between the germline ends. Germline-derived CDR1 and CDR2 are MGHDK and SYGVNS. The CDR3 is made up of 13 amino acids. CDR3 residues: CASSEYADTEAFF. The CDR3 nucleotides read TGTGCCAGCAGTGAATACGCGGACACTGAAGCTTTCTTT.

This clone was seen more than once but under ten times. The V and J genes are TRBV5-1 and TRBJ1-6, with a tentative D call TRBD1 (6 bases). The CDR3 loop spans 15 amino acids. Between the trimmed V and J ends, which lost 4 bases and 6 bases, there was a span of 14 bases. CDR1 SGHRS and CDR2 YFSETQ come from the germline V gene. The CDR3 nucleotides are TGCGCCAGCAGCCTACAGACAGGCACTAATTCACCCCTCCACTTT. This translates into CASSLQTGTNSPLHF. Together with reference TRBV5-1 and TRBJ1-6, the CDR3 gives the full variable domain: KAGVTQTPRYLIKTRGQQVTLSCSPISGHRSVSWYQQTPGQGLQFLFEYFSETQRNKGNFPGRFSGRQFSNSRSEMNVSTLELGDSALYLCASSLQTGTNSPLHFGNGTRLTVT.

This chain links TRBV19 with TRBJ2-2; D is unresolved. The CDR3 runs 15 residues. V dropped 5 bases and J dropped 4 bases, with 14 bases sitting between them. Germline V gives CDR1 LNHDA, CDR2 SQIVND (reference sequence). CDR3 amino acids: CASSARPESTGELFF. For the CDR3, the DNA is TGTGCCAGTAGTGCCCGTCCGGAGAGCACCGGGGAGCTGTTTTTT.

The V call is TRBV19, the J call TRBJ2-1; 8 positions match TRBD2. The V segment lost 5 bases and the J segment 0 bases; nucleotides outside the gene matches: 6. CDR3 size: 16 residues. Looked up from germline, CDR1 is LNHDA and CDR2 is SQIVND (reference sequence). This chain's CDR3 is CASSLSGGDSYNEQFF. CDR3 nucleotide sequence: TGTGCCAGTAGTCTAAGCGGGGGCGACTCCTACAATGAGCAGTTCTTC.

The J gene is TRBJ2-1, the V gene TRBV28; weak D call: TRBD1 (5 bases). The germline gives CDR1 MDHEN, CDR2 SYDVKM. This CDR3 is 16 amino acids long. V gave up 4 bases and J gave up 4 bases, with 17 bases separating them. The CDR3 is CASSSPSAKGYNEQFF. CDR3 in DNA: TGTGCCAGCAGTTCCCCCAGCGCCAAGGGGTACAATGAGCAGTTCTTC.

V and J are TRBV30 and TRBJ2-7; possibly TRBD1 for D (6 bases). CDR1 and CDR2 from the germline V gene are GTSNPN and SVGIG (reference sequence). The germline V and J ends were trimmed by 2 bases and 2 bases, with 16 bases remaining between them. The length of the CDR3 is 15 residues. The CDR3 sequence is CAWSLPQGFPYEQYF. CDR3 nucleotides: TGTGCCTGGAGTTTGCCACAGGGTTTTCCCTACGAGCAGTACTTC.

CDR3 in DNA: TGTGCCAGCAGCCAGCAGGGCGGGAGGTGGAGCTCCTACAATGAGCAGTTCTTC. It specifies CASSQQGGRWSSYNEQFF. This chain connects TRBV3-1 (or the pseudogene TRBV3-2) to TRBJ2-1, with 8 bases identical to TRBD2. Trimming took 3 bases from V and 0 from J; bases not matched to a gene: 10. CDR1 and CDR2 from the germline V gene are LGHDT and YNNKEL (reference sequence). The CDR3 length is 18 residues.

This rearrangement joins TRBV25-1 to TRBJ2-5, with 7 positions matching TRBD1. CDR1 and CDR2 (germline): MGHDK, SYGVNS. The V segment lost 6 bases and the J segment 2 bases; nucleotides outside the gene matches: 9. This CDR3 spans 15 amino acids. The CDR3, as DNA: TGTGCCAGCAGCGATTCCACCAGGGGGCAAGAGACCCAGTACTTC. This codes for CASSDSTRGQETQYF.

This sequence joins TRBV9 and TRBJ2-5; D remains ambiguous. The V and J ends lost 3 bases and 1 base respectively, with 13 bases between them. CDR3 size: 15 residues. The germline V gene encodes CDR1 SGDLS and CDR2 YYNGEE. CDR3 sequence (DNA): TGTGCCAGCAGCGCCCATAGCACGATCCAAGAGACCCAGTACTTC. Its protein is CASSAHSTIQETQYF.